The 18 T cell receptor beta chains in this list originate from one sample, sequenced in a study of CD8 T cells in Susac syndrome. It was with random hexamers that roughly 0.5 to 1 ug RNA was reverse transcribed. TCRdb called the immunoSEQ multiplex PCR reads again in MiXCR, with one record for every CDR3 protein. The repertoire holds 150,000 to 200,000 distinct CDR3 sequences, 90% to 95% seen once, with around 0.14% in the top ten. The sequenced material came from CD4+ T cells from PBMCs. The source of these receptors is a human donor in good health.

The rearrangement uses TRBV29-1 and TRBJ2-1; D is tentatively TRBD1 or TRBD2 (6 bases each). Germline V lookup: CDR1 SQVTM, CDR2 ANQGSEA. Trimming shortened V by 7 bases and J by 6 bases, and 13 bases separated the two germline ends. The CDR3 runs 12 residues. CDR3 sequence: CSERTGANEQFF. The CDR3, as DNA: TGCAGCGAACGAACGGGGGCCAATGAGCAGTTCTTC.

J is TRBJ2-5 and V is TRBV7-2; D uncertain. Germline CDR1 SGHTA, CDR2 FQGNSA. The CDR3 extends over 14 amino acids. With 3 bases removed from V and 5 bases from J, the gap between germline ends came to 13 bases. In DNA form, the CDR3 reads TGTGCCAGCAGCTTTAGGGCAGGCTGGGAGACCCAGTACTTC. This sequence encodes CASSFRAGWETQYF.

The chain uses TRBV29-1 and TRBJ2-3, with TRBD2 matching over 7 bases. The length of the CDR3 is 13 residues. CDR1 is SQVTM, CDR2 ANQGSEA, per germline. V gave up 2 bases and J gave up 4 bases; unmatched junction bases: 3. Here the CDR3 reads CSVERAGADTQYF. DNA of the CDR3: TGCAGCGTTGAACGGGCGGGGGCAGATACGCAGTATTTT.

This chain links TRBV11-2 with TRBJ2-2, with D possibly being TRBD2 (6 bases). With 1 base removed from V and 10 bases from J, the gap between germline ends came to 16 bases. The CDR3 sequence is 15 residues long. The germline V gene encodes CDR1 SGHAT and CDR2 FQNNGV. The CDR3 coding sequence is TGTGCCAGCAGCTTAGGAGTAGCGGCCAGGGAGGAGCTGTTTTTT. Encoded protein: CASSLGVAAREELFF.

V usage is TRBV3-1 and J usage is TRBJ1-1; tentative D call: TRBD1 (6 bases). Germline CDR1 reads LGHDT; CDR2 reads YNNKEL (reference sequence). V was clipped by 5 bases and J by 4 bases, with 11 bases between them. The CDR3 length is 13 residues. CDR3 coding DNA: TGTGCCAGCAGCAGACAGGTGGGCACTGAAGCTTTCTTT. This gives the protein CASSRQVGTEAFF.

The CDR3 is CASSQEGTSVAETQYF. The CDR3 DNA reads as TGTGCCAGCAGCCAAGAAGGGACTAGTGTTGCGGAGACCCAGTACTTC. The V gene is TRBV9, the J gene TRBJ2-5, with 8 bases that match TRBD2. J was trimmed by 5 bases and V by 4 bases; bases with no gene match: 13. Per germline, CDR1 SGDLS and CDR2 YYNGEE. The CDR3 loop spans 16 amino acids.

The chain recombines TRBV6-5 with TRBJ2-7; D is uncertain. The CDR3 runs to 17 residues. Per the germline V gene, CDR1 is MNHEY and CDR2 is SVGAGI. V shed 3 bases and J shed 0 bases, with 18 bases lying between them. This CDR3 reads CASSYGSAEESSYEQYF. CDR3 nucleotide sequence: TGTGCCAGCAGTTATGGTTCGGCAGAGGAGAGCTCCTACGAGCAGTACTTC.

The chain uses TRBV20-1 and TRBJ2-5; 10 bases are a match to TRBD2. The germline V gene encodes CDR1 DFQATT and CDR2 SNEGSKA (reference sequence). V shed 3 bases and J 7 bases; nucleotides not matched to a gene: 14. This CDR3 is 16 amino acids long. The CDR3 sequence: CSASGLAGAPSATQYF. DNA for the CDR3: TGCAGTGCTAGTGGGCTAGCGGGGGCCCCTTCGGCGACCCAGTACTTC.

The chain uses TRBV30 and TRBJ1-6; 9 bases map to TRBD1. Trimming removed 5 bases from V and 6 bases from J; junction bases left unmatched: 5. Germline assignment: CDR1 GTSNPN and CDR2 SVGIG (reference sequence). CDR3 length: 14 amino acids. The CDR3 loop reads CAWDRDRVNSPLHF. The CDR3 bases are TGTGCCTGGGACCGGGACAGGGTTAATTCACCCCTCCACTTT.

V and J are TRBV15 and TRBJ2-3; D is uncertain. The CDR3 is made up of 11 amino acids. V lost 4 bases and J lost 2, with 1 base in between. CDR1 LNHNV and CDR2 YYDKDF come from the germline V gene (reference sequence). This chain's CDR3 is CATSTTDTQYF. CDR3 DNA: TGTGCCACCAGCACCACAGATACGCAGTATTTT.

The chain has TRBV20-1 and TRBJ1-2; the match to TRBD1 covers 7 bases. The trim removed 1 base at V and 6 bases at J, leaving 11 bases unmatched. CDR1 DFQATT and CDR2 SNEGSKA come from the germline V gene (reference sequence). The CDR3 is 15 residues long. CDR3 region: CSARVGIGTVDGYTF. CDR3 sequence (DNA): TGCAGTGCTAGAGTCGGGATAGGGACAGTCGATGGCTACACCTTC.

The CDR3 DNA sequence: TGTGCCAGCAGTGAAGTGTACGGGGGGCGGGCAATTGAGCAGTTCTTC. It translates to CASSEVYGGRAIEQFF. The chain links TRBV6-1 to TRBJ2-1, with D possibly TRBD2 on 7 matching bases. The CDR3 extends over 16 amino acids. CDR1 MNHNS and CDR2 SASEGT come from the germline V gene. Deletions cut 1 base from V and 9 bases from J, with 19 bases between.

This clonotype has a single count. This chain connects TRBV20-1 to TRBJ2-6; D call uncertain. Between the trimmed V and J ends, which lost 6 bases and 1 base, there was a span of 10 bases. The V gene's germline CDR1 is DFQATT and CDR2 SNEGSKA (reference sequence). The CDR3 runs to 14 residues. CDR3 nucleotides: TGCAGTGCCACGGGTGGGTCTGGGGCCAACGTCCTGACTTTC. It translates to CSATGGSGANVLTF.

CDR3 residues: CAWSRDRNTEAFF. The CDR3 nucleotides are TGTGCCTGGAGTCGGGACAGGAACACTGAAGCTTTCTTT. This chain joins TRBV30 and TRBJ1-1; 7 positions agree with TRBD1. Germline CDR1 reads GTSNPN; CDR2 reads SVGIG (reference sequence). The V and J ends lost 2 bases and 1 base, in that order; junction bases with no gene match: 1. This CDR3 region has 13 residues.

The V call is TRBV30, the J call TRBJ1-5; weak D call: TRBD1 (5 bases). Germline CDR1 GTSNPN, CDR2 SVGIG (reference sequence). Trimming took off 3 bases at V and 8 bases at J, with 23 bases between the two ends. The CDR3 contains 16 residues. As DNA, the CDR3 is TGTGCCTGGAGGGGCCAAGTGTCCTCAATCAGGGAGCCCCAGCATTTT. Amino acid sequence: CAWRGQVSSIREPQHF.

This rearrangement joins TRBV5-6 to TRBJ2-7; D is uncertain. The length of the CDR3 is 13 residues. V was trimmed by 4 bases and J by 3 bases, leaving 11 bases between them. Per germline, CDR1 SGHDT and CDR2 YYEEEE. CDR3 sequence (DNA): TGTGCCAGCAGCCGGGCCGTGGGCTACGAGCAGTACTTC. Protein: CASSRAVGYEQYF.

The chain carries TRBV13 and TRBJ1-2; D gene ambiguous. Germline V lookup: CDR1 PRHDT, CDR2 FYEKMQ (reference sequence). CDR3 size: 15 residues. V was shortened by 5 bases and J by 0 bases, with 13 bases between the two germline ends. As DNA, the CDR3 is TGTGCCAGCAGCCCCGAGCCCAGTGCTAACTATGGCTACACCTTC. Translation gives CASSPEPSANYGYTF.

The chain couples TRBV5-1 to TRBJ2-3; TRBD1 agrees at 8 bases. Germline V gene data show CDR1 as SGHRS and CDR2 as YFSETQ. After removal of 4 bases from V and 4 bases from J, the junction contained 8 bases not matched to a gene. The length of the CDR3 is 15 residues. CDR3 in DNA: TGCGCCAGCAGCCTAGGACAGGGTTCGTCAGATACGCAGTATTTT. Its protein is CASSLGQGSSDTQYF.